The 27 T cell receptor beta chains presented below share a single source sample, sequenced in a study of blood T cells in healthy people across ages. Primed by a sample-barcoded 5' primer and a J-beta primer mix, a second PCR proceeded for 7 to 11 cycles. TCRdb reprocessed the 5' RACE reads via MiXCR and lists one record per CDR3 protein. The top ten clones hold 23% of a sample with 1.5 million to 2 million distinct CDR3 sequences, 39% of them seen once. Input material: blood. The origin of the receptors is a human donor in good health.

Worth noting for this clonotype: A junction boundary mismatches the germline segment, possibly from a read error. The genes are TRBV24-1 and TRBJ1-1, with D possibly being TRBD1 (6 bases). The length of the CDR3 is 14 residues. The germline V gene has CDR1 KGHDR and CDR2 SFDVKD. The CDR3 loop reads CATSADSRNIEAFF. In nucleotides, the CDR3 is TGTGCCACCAGTGCGGACAGCCGGAACATTGAAGCTTTCTTT.

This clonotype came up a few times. For the CDR3, the DNA is TGTGCCAGCAGTTTGGGCAGCCGCTACACCTTC. It yields the protein CASSLGSRYTF. The V call is TRBV12-3 or TRBV12-4, the J call TRBJ1-2; D is unclear. Between the trimmed V and J ends, which lost 3 bases and 9 bases, there was a span of 8 bases. CDR3 length: 11 residues.

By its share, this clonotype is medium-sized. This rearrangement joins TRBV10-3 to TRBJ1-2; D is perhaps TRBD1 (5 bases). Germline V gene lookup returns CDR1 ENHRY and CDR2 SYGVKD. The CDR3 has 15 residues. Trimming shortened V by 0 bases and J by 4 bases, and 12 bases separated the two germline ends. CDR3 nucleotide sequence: TGTGCCATCAGTGAGTCAGGCGGGGCCTCCTATGGCTACACCTTC. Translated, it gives CAISESGGASYGYTF.

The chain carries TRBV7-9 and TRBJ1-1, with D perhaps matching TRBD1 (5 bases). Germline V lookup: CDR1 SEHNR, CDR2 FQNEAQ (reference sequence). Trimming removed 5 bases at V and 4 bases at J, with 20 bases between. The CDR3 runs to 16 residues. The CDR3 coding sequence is TGTGCCAGCAGCCCTACTTCTGCGGACATCGGCACTGAAGCTTTCTTT. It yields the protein CASSPTSADIGTEAFF. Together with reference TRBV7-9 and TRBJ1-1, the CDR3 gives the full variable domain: DTGVSQNPRHKITKRGQNVTFRCDPISEHNRLYWYRQTLGQGPEFLTYFQNEAQLEKSRLLSDRFSAERPKGSFSTLEIQRTEQGDSAMYLCASSPTSADIGTEAFFGQGTRLTVV.

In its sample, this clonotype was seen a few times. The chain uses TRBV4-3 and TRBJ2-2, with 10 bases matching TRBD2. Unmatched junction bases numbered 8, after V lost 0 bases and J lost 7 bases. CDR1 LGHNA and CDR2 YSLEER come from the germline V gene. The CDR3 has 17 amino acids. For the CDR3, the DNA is TGCGCCAGCAGCCAAGATATAGCGGGGGGTTTCGGCGGGGAGCTGTTTTTT. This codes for CASSQDIAGGFGGELFF.

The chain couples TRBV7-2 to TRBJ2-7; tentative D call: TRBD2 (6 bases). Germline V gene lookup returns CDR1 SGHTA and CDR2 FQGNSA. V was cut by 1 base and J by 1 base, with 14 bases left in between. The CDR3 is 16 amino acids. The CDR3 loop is CASSLVGTAGSYEQYF. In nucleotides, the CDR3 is TGTGCCAGCAGCTTAGTAGGGACCGCGGGATCCTACGAGCAGTACTTC.

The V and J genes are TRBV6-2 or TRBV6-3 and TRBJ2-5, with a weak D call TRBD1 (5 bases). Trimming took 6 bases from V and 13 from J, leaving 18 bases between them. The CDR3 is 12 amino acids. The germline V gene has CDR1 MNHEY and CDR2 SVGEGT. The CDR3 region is CASSRLSNRPYF. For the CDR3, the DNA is TGTGCCAGCAGCCGCCTCAGCAACAGGCCGTACTTC.

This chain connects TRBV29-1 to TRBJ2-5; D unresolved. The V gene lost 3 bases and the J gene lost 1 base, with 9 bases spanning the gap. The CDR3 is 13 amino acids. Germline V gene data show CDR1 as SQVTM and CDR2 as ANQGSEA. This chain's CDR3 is CSVEENPQETQYF. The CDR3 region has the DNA TGCAGCGTTGAGGAGAACCCCCAAGAGACCCAGTACTTC.

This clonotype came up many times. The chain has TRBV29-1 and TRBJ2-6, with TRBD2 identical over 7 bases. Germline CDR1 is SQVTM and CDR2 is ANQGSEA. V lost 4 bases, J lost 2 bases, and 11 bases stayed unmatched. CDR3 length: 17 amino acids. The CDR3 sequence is CSVVGGDRSAGANVLTF. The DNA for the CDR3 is TGCAGCGTTGTGGGGGGGGACCGATCGGCTGGGGCCAACGTCCTGACTTTC.

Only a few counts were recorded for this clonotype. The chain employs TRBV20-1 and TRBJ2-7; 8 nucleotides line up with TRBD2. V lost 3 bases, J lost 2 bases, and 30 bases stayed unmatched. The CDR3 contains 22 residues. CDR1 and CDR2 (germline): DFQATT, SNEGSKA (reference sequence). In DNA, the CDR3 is TGCAGTGCTAGGGGCCACCTCCTAATTCTAAGGGGAGGCGGGGGGAACCCCTACGAGCAGTACTTC. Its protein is CSARGHLLILRGGGGNPYEQYF.

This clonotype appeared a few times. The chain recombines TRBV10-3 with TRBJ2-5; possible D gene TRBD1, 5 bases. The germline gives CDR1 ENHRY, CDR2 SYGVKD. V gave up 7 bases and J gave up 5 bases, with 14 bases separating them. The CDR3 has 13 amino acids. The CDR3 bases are TGTGCCATCATGGACGGCTGGGGCGAGACCCAGTACTTC. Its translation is CAIMDGWGETQYF.

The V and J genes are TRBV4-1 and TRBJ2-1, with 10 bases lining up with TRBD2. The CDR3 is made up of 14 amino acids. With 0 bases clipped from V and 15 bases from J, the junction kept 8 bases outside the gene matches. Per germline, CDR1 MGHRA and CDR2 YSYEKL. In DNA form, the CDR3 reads TGCGCCAGCAGCCAAGATCGAAGGACTAGCGGTTTGTTCTTC. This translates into CASSQDRRTSGLFF.

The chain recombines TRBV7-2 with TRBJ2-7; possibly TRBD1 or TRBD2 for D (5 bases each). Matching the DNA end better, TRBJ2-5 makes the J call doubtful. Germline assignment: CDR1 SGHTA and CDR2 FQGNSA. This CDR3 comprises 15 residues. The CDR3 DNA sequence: TGTGCCAGCAGCTCCGGGGACCTACCGGGAGAGACCCAGTACTTC. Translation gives CASSSGDLPGETQYF.

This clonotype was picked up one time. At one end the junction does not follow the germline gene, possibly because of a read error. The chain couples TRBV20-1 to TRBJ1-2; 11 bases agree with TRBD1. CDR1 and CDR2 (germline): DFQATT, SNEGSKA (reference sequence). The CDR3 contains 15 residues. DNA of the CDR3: TGCGGTGCCCAAGCACCAGGACAGGGGGCAAGGGGCTACACCTTC. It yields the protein CGAQAPGQGARGYTF.

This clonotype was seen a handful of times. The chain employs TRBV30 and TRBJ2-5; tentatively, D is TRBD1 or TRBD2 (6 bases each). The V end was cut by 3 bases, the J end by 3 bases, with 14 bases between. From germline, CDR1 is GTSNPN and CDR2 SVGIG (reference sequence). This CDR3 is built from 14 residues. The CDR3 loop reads CAWRGGQVEETQYF. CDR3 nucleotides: TGTGCCTGGAGGGGGGGACAAGTCGAAGAGACCCAGTACTTC.

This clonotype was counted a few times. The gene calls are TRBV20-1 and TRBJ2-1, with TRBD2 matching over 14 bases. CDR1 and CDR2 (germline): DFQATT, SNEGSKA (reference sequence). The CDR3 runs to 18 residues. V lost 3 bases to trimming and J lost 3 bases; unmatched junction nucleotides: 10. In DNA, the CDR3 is TGCAGTGCTAGGGGACTAGCGGGGGCCGGACGCCACTACAATGAGCAGTTCTTC. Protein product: CSARGLAGAGRHYNEQFF.

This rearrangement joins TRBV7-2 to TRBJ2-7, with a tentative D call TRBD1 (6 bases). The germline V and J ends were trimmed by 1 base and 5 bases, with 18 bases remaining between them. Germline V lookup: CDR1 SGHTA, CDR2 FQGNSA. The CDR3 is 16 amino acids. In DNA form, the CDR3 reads TGTGCCAGCAGCTTAGGGGGTCAGTCCCCAGGGGACGAGCAGTACTTC. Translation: CASSLGGQSPGDEQYF. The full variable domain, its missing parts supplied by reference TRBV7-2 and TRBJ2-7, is GAGVSQSPSNKVTEKGKDVELRCDPISGHTALYWYRQSLGQGLEFLIYFQGNSAPDKSGLPSDRFSAERTGGSVSTLTIQRTQQEDSAVYLCASSLGGQSPGDEQYFGPGTRLTVT.

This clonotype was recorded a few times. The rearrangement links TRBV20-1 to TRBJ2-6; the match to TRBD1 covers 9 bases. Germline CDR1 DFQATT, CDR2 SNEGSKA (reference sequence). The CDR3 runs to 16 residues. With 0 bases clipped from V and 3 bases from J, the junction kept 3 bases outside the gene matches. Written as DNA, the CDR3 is TGCAGTGCTAGAGAACAGGGGGCGTTTGGGGCCAACGTCCTGACTTTC. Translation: CSAREQGAFGANVLTF.

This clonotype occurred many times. The CDR3, as DNA: TGTGCCAGCAGTTACTATTTTAGGGGGCTTTTAAGTGGGAGCAATCAGCCCCAGCATTTT. Its protein product is CASSYYFRGLLSGSNQPQHF. The rearrangement links TRBV6-5 to TRBJ1-5; 7 positions agree with TRBD1. Germline trimming cut 1 base from V and 1 base from J; bases unmatched to any gene: 16. Germline V gene sequence: CDR1 MNHEY, CDR2 SVGAGI. The CDR3 consists of 20 residues.

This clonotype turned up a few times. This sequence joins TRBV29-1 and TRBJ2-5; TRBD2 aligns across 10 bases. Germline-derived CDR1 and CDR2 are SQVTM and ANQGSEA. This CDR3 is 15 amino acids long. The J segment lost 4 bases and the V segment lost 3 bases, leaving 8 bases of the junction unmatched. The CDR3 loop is CSVEGGLAYRETQYF. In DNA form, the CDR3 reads TGCAGCGTTGAGGGGGGACTAGCGTACCGAGAGACCCAGTACTTC.

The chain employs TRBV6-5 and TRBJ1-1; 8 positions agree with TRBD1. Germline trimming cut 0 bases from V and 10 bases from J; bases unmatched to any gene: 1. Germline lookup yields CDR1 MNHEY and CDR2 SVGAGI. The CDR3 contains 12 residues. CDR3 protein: CASSYSTGVAFF. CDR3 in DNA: TGTGCCAGCAGTTACTCGACAGGGGTAGCTTTCTTT.

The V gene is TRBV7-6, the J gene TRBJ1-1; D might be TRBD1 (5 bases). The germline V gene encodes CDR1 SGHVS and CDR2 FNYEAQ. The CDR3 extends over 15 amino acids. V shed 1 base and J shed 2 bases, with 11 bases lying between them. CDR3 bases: TGTGCCAGCAGCTTAGACCACGGGGACAACACTGAAGCTTTCTTT. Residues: CASSLDHGDNTEAFF.

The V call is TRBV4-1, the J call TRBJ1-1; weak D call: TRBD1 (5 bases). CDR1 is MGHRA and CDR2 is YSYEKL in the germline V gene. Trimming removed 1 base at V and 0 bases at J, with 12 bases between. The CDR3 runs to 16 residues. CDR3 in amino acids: CASSQAGRGLNTEAFF. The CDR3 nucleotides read TGCGCCAGCAGCCAAGCGGGGCGGGGATTGAACACTGAAGCTTTCTTT.

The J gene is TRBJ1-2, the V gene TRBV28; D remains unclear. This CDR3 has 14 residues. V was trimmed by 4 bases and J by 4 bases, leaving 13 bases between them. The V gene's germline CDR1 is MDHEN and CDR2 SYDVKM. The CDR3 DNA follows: TGTGCCAGCAGTTCAGGCGCCGAGGGCTATGGCTACACCTTC. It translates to CASSSGAEGYGYTF.

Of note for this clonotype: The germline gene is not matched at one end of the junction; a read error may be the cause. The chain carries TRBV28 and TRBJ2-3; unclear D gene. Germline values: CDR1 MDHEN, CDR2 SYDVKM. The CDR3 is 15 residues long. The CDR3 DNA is TGTGTCAGCAGTGGGTCTAGATCCCGCGCAGATACGCAGTATTTT. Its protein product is CVSSGSRSRADTQYF. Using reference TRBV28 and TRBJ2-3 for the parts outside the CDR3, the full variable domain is DVKVTQSSRYLVKRTGEKVFLECVQDMDHENMFWYRQDPGLGLRLIYFSYDVKMKEKGDIPEGYSVSREKKERFSLILESASTNQTSMYLCVSSGSRSRADTQYFGPGTRLTVL.

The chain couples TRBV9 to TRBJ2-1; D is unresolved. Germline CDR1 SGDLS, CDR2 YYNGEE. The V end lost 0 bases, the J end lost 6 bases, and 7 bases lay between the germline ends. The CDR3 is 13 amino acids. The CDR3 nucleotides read TGTGCCAGCAGCGTAGCTAAATCCAATGAGCAGTTCTTC. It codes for CASSVAKSNEQFF.

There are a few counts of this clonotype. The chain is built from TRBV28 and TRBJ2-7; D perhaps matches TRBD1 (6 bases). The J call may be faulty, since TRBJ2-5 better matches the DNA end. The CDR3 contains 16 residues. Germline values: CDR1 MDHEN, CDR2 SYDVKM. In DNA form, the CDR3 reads TGTGCCAGCAGCGACAGCTCACCCCGACAGGTTCCGACCCAGTACTTC. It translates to CASSDSSPRQVPTQYF.